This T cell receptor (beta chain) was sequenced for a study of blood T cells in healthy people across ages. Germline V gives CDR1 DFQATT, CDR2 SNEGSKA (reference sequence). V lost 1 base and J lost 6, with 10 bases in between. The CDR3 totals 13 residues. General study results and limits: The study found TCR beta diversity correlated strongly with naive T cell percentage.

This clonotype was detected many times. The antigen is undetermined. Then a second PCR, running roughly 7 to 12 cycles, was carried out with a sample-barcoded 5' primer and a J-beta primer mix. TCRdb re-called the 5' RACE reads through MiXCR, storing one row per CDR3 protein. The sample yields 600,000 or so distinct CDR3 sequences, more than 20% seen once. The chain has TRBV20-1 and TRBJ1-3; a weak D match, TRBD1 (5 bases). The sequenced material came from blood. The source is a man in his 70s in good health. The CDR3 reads CSARVGQTNTIYF. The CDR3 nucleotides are TGCAGTGCTAGAGTGGGGCAGACAAACACCATATATTTT.